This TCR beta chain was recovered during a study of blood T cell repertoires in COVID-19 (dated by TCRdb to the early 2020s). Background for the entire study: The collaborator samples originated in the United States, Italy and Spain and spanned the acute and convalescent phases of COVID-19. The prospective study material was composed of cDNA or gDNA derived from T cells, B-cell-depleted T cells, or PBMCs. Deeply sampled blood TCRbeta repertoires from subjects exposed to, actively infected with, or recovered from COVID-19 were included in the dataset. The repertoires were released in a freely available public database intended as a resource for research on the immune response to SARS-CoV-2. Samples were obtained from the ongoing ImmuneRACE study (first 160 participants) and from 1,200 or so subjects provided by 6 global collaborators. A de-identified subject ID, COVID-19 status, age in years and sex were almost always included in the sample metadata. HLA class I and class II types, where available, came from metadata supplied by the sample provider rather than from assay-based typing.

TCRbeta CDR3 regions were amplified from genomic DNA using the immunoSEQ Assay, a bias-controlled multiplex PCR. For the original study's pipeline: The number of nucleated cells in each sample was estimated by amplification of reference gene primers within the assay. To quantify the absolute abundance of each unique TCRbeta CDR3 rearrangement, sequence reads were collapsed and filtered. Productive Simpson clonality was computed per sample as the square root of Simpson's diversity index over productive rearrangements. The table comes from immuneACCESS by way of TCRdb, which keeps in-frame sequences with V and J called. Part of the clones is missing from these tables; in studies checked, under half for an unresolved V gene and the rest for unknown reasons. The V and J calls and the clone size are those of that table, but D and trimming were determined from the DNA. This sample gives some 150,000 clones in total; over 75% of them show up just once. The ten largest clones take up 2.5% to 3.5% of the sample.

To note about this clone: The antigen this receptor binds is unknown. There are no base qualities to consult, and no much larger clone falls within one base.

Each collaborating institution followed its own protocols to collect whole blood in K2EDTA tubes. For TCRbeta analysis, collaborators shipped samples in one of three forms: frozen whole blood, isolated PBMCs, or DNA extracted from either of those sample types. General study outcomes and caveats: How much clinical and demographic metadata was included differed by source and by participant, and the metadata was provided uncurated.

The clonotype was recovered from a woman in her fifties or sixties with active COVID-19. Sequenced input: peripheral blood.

The nucleotide sequence reads TGTGCCAGCAGTTACGGGTCTAGCGGAGGGGGGAACGAGCAGTACTTC. The translation is CASSYGSSGGGNEQYF. The rearranged segments are TRBV6-2 or TRBV6-3 and TRBJ2-7; TRBD2 is a weak D gene call, 7 bases matching. V is clipped by 2 bases and J by 5 bases, and the sequence between their germline boundaries is 19 bases long. The CDR3 starts with the cysteine, ends with the phenylalanine, and has 16 residues. CDR3 DNA only is kept here, 48 bases in frame from base 1. From the germline V gene, CDR1 is MNHEY and CDR2 is SVGEGT.